This TCR beta chain was found in a study of shared clonotypes between healthy human individuals. As for the study in general: Donor ages ranged 18 to 49 years: a couple of women, a few men. Whole-study results and caveats: Clonotype sharing among the donors was expected to vary with sequencing depth.

V shed 4 bases and J shed 1 base, with 14 bases lying between them. This CDR3 is built from 15 residues. The germline gives CDR1 SGHRS, CDR2 YFSETQ. The sorted-subset replicate PCRs were given about 210 ng DNA, which is approximately 30,000 T cell genomes. As processed by the authors: ImmunoSEQ gave junction-only sequences without quality scores, so filtering differed. The table came from immunoSEQ multiplex PCR; TCRdb's copy has only in-frame clones and leaves some out. That table gives V, J and clone size, and the DNA gave D and trimming. Among a few million clones listed, around 95% were seen once. A remark on this clone: Its antigen is not known.

The V gene is TRBV5-1, the J gene TRBJ1-1, with a possible D match to TRBD1 (5 bases). The receptor was isolated from a man between 18 and 35 years old in good health. Sequencing was done on a sample of naive CD4+ T cells sorted from blood. The subset was: CD45RA+ positively selected. The CDR3: CASSPSGAKNTEAFF. The CDR3, as DNA: TGCGCCAGCAGCCCGTCCGGGGCAAAGAACACTGAAGCTTTCTTT.